This TCR beta chain was retrieved from a study of T cell repertoires in cytomegalovirus infection (dated by TCRdb to the late 2010s). Regarding the study in general: Donor HLA type was relevant to the analysis, as public TCR beta signatures indicated carriage of CMV infection together with the matching HLA type.

What the work shows at the level of the full study, not this receptor alone: The ex vivo response was dominated by HLA-C-restricted CMV-specific TCR beta clonotypes, and the single most frequent clonotype in two of eight donors was supplied by these HLA-C-restricted clonotypes. In both this cohort and an independent cohort of under 450 donors, the cumulative frequency of public TCR beta family members distinguished carriers of CMV infection plus the relevant HLA type.

This clonotype has only a few counts. The antigen this receptor binds is unknown. Base quality data are lacking; no much larger clone is found one base away. TCRdb records Illumina HiSeq 1500 as the sequencer. In TCRdb, the public reads were trimmed at Q25 with fastp and aligned with MiXCR, with productive beta chains retained. Entries that share a CDR3 protein sequence are merged under the most common genes and DNA. Within this sample are approximately 250,000 distinct CDR3 sequences, with 9% to 15% of them counted one time only. The top ten hold 1.5% to 2% of the sample. This receptor was identified in a human donor in good health (CMV status not recorded). Some clones in this sample may be carry-over from other donors' samples. The sample was PBMCs.

The nucleotides read TGTGCCAGCAGCCTAGGGACAAACCAAGAGACCCAGTACTTC. It encodes CASSLGTNQETQYF. This chain is built from TRBV6-6 and TRBJ2-5; TRBD1 might be the D gene, on 6 matching bases. Inclusive of the bounding cysteine and phenylalanine, the CDR3 is 14 residues long. Of the read, only the CDR3 DNA is kept; its 42 bases are in frame from base 1. Reading the germline V gene (reference sequence) gives CDR1 MNHNY and CDR2 SVGAGI. V loses 6 bases of germline sequence and J loses 0 bases, and the interval between the two ends is 11 bases.